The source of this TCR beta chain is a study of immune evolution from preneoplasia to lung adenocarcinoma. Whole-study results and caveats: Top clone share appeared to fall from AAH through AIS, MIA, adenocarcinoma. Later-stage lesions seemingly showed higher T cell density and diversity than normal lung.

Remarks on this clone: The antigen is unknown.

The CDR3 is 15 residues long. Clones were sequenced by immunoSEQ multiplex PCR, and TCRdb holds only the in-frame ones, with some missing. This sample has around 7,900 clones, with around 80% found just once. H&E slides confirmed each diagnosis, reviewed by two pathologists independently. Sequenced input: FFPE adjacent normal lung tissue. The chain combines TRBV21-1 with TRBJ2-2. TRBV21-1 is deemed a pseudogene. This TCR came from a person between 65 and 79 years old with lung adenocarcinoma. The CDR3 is CASSKLEWDTGELFF. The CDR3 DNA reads TGTGCCAGCAGCAAACTGGAATGGGACACCGGGGAGCTGTTTTTT.